This T cell receptor beta chain originates from a study of T-cell memory formation after mild COVID-19. TCRdb itself ran the 5' RACE reads through MiXCR, one entry per CDR3 protein. The data show some 160,000 distinct CDR3 sequences, 10% to 15% seen once. CDR3 length: 14 amino acids. Trimming removed 4 bases from V and 7 bases from J, with 16 bases in between. CDR1 is MNHEY and CDR2 is SMNVEV in the germline V gene (reference sequence). Sequenced sample: PBMCs or a T cell subset sorted from them (not recorded which). This clonotype was sampled from a man between 18 and 35 years old who had mild COVID-19 (a few samples of this study predate the infection). Cell type and time point are not known. V and J are TRBV27 and TRBJ2-5, with D perhaps matching TRBD1 or TRBD2 (5 bases each). The CDR3 loop is CASSSGYGGGTQYF. CDR3 in DNA: TGTGCCAGCAGTTCGGGTTACGGTGGGGGGACCCAGTACTTC.